The TCR beta chain under discussion was sequenced for a study of vaccination effects on CD4 cells after COVID-19. Study results and limitations: Marked contraction was observed in infection-induced and vaccine-induced clones late after vaccination.

The CDR3 consists of 13 residues. Germline assignment: CDR1 SGHKS and CDR2 YYEKEE (reference sequence). V gave up 0 bases and J gave up 8 bases, with 9 bases separating them. Details on this clone: The antigen remains undetermined.

Some clones are missing from TCRdb's copy, which holds only in-frame ones; the method was immunoSEQ multiplex PCR. Altogether under 80,000 clones are present, 73% being singletons, with the ten largest covering less than 5.5%. Before any sequencing was done, the ViraFEST assay used viral peptide pools to expand antigen-specific CD4+ T cells. Following a roughly 10-day culture, CD4+ T cells were purified. The person had a PCR-confirmed SARS-CoV-2 infection during March to December 2020. An HIV-1 Nef peptide pool was the negative control culture. The chain employs TRBV5-5 and TRBJ2-1, with no clear D. This clonotype originated in a human donor who had a prior SARS-CoV-2 infection. This specimen consisted of CD4+ T cells from PBMCs cultured with HIV peptides, obtained before COVID-19 vaccination. Subset specified: HIV-1 Nef peptide pool negative control/reference culture. The DNA of the CDR3 is TGTGCCAGCAGCTTGGCCTTGGTCCATGAGCAGTTCTTC. Amino acid sequence: CASSLALVHEQFF.